The 15 T cell receptor beta chains in this list originate from one sample, sequenced in a study of T-cell reconstitution after alpha-beta-depleted transplantation in children. The authors prepared the TCRbeta library with unique molecular identifiers. TCRdb reprocessed the PCR reads with MiXCR, giving one entry per CDR3 protein. The sample records over 450,000 distinct CDR3 sequences, over 9.5% being singletons. Sequencing used PBMCs, obtained before TCRalphabeta/CD19-depleted stem cell transplant. All receptors derive from a child aged 2-15 years with inherited bone marrow failure, due to receive a stem cell transplant.

At least ten counts were recorded for this clonotype. The genes are TRBV18 and TRBJ2-1; the match to TRBD2 covers 9 bases. This CDR3 is 14 amino acids long. The V gene end was trimmed by 5 bases and the J gene end by 3 bases; junction bases not matched to a gene: 2. Looked up from germline, CDR1 is KGHSH and CDR2 is LQKENI. CDR3 sequence (DNA): TGTGCCAGCTCAGCTAGCGGGAACTACAATGAGCAGTTCTTC. This sequence encodes CASSASGNYNEQFF.

This clonotype was detected ten times or more. The V call is TRBV4-2, the J call TRBJ2-2, with unresolved D. The CDR3 consists of 18 residues. CDR1 LGHNA and CDR2 YNFKEQ come from the germline V gene. V lost 0 bases and J lost 2, with 16 bases in between. The CDR3 DNA reads TGTGCCAGCAGCCAAGATTCGCCCGGAGCGATTAACACCGGGGAGCTGTTTTTT. Translated: CASSQDSPGAINTGELFF.

About this clonotype: A single base separates this from a much larger clone, so it may be a read error. V usage is TRBV7-2 and J usage is TRBJ2-3; D is unresolved. The CDR3 runs 14 residues. The germline CDR1 and CDR2 sequences are SGHTA and FQGNSA. Between the trimmed V and J ends, which lost 3 bases and 3 bases, there was a span of 10 bases. DNA for the CDR3: TGTGCCAGCAGCTTGTTTCCCCGTACAGATACGCAGTATTTT. As protein: CASSLFPRTDTQYF.

This clonotype was counted at least ten times. The chain carries TRBV4-1 and TRBJ2-1, with D possibly being TRBD1 or TRBD2 (6 bases each). There are 14 residues in the CDR3. The V end was cut by 2 bases, the J end by 4 bases, with 9 bases between. Germline V CDR1 and CDR2: MGHRA, YSYEKL. The CDR3 bases are TGCGCCAGCAGCCAACGGGGGCCTTACAATGAGCAGTTCTTC. It encodes CASSQRGPYNEQFF.

This clonotype was seen only a few times. The J gene is TRBJ1-3, the V gene TRBV28, with 9 bases lining up with TRBD1. Germline V gives CDR1 MDHEN, CDR2 SYDVKM. The CDR3 is made up of 13 amino acids. The ends lost 6 bases at V and 6 bases at J; junction bases unmatched: 3. The CDR3, as DNA: TGTGCCAGCAGCTACAGGGGGCCAAACACCATATATTTT. It encodes CASSYRGPNTIYF.

About this clonotype: A much larger clone lies one base from this, so it may be a read error. The rearrangement uses TRBV5-5 and TRBJ2-2; D might be TRBD2 (5 bases). Looked up from germline, CDR1 is SGHKS and CDR2 is YYEKEE (reference sequence). The CDR3 contains 16 residues. Deletions cut 0 bases from V and 7 bases from J, with 16 bases between. The CDR3 bases are TGTGCCAGCAGCTTGGCCCTAGTGGGAGTTGACGGGGAGCTGTTTTTT. Translation: CASSLALVGVDGELFF.

This clonotype was found a few times. Here the CDR3 DNA reads TGTGCCAGCAGCCCCCGGACAGGGGCAAAAATGAACACTGAAGCTTTCTTT. It yields the protein CASSPRTGAKMNTEAFF. J is TRBJ1-1 and V is TRBV5-4, with 9 bases matching TRBD1. V dropped 4 bases and J dropped 0; count of bases not matched to a gene: 10. CDR3 length: 17 amino acids. Germline V gene data show CDR1 as SGHNT and CDR2 as YYREEE (reference sequence).

This clonotype was detected ten times or more. The rearrangement links TRBV30 to TRBJ2-1; 11 nucleotides align to TRBD2. V lost 3 bases, J lost 12 bases, and 7 bases stayed unmatched. Germline CDR1 GTSNPN, CDR2 SVGIG (reference sequence). The CDR3 sequence is 13 residues long. CDR3 sequence: CAWRLAGVRRQFF. The CDR3, as DNA: TGTGCCTGGAGACTAGCGGGAGTTAGGCGGCAGTTCTTC.

Many counts were recorded for this clonotype. This sequence joins TRBV27 and TRBJ1-5; no definite D call. CDR3 length equals 14 residues. V lost 1 base and J lost 8, with 12 bases in between. In germline, CDR1 is MNHEY, CDR2 SMNVEV (reference sequence). CDR3 coding DNA: TGTGCCAGCAGTTTATTCGGGTTTGGAGAGCCCCAGCATTTT. This gives the protein CASSLFGFGEPQHF.

This clonotype was seen many times. The V call is TRBV27, the J call TRBJ2-7; D might be TRBD2 (5 bases). The CDR3 length is 13 residues. The germline V gene encodes CDR1 MNHEY and CDR2 SMNVEV (reference sequence). The ends were cut back, 3 bases at V and 6 bases at J, with 12 bases in the middle. The DNA for the CDR3 is TGTGCCAGCAGTTTTTCTCCCGAGGGCGAGCAGTACTTC. It codes for CASSFSPEGEQYF.

This chain connects TRBV6-2 or TRBV6-3 to TRBJ2-7; D unclear. Germline values: CDR1 MNHEY, CDR2 SVGEGT. The CDR3 sequence is 12 residues long. The V and J ends lost 6 bases and 4 bases respectively, with 10 bases between them. Here the CDR3 DNA reads TGTGCCAGCAGCCGCCCCTTATACGAGCAGTACTTC. Translation: CASSRPLYEQYF.

This clonotype was recorded at least ten times. The gene calls are TRBV7-9 and TRBJ1-1, with 9 bases fitting TRBD1. Germline lookup yields CDR1 SEHNR and CDR2 FQNEAQ (reference sequence). V shed 6 bases, J shed 6 bases, and the junction held 5 bases outside the gene matches. There are 13 residues in the CDR3. DNA for the CDR3: TGTGCCAGCAGGGGGGACAGGGCCCCTGAAGCTTTCTTT. As protein: CASRGDRAPEAFF.

This clonotype has ten or more counts. The chain uses TRBV12-3 or TRBV12-4 and TRBJ1-3; D gene uncertain. CDR3 length: 15 amino acids. V shed 6 bases and J shed 4 bases, with 16 bases lying between them. CDR3 DNA: TGTGCCAGCAGCCCACTCATATCCCCGGGAAACACCATATATTTT. Its translation is CASSPLISPGNTIYF.

In this sample, this clonotype turned up a few times. The rearrangement links TRBV6-2 or TRBV6-3 to TRBJ2-2; 9 nucleotides agree with TRBD2. V dropped 5 bases and J dropped 4; count of bases not matched to a gene: 8. There are 16 residues in the CDR3. Germline lookup yields CDR1 MNHEY and CDR2 SVGEGT. The CDR3 nucleotides read TGTGCCAGCAGTCTAGCGGGAACGCGAGGCACCGGGGAGCTGTTTTTT. Its protein product is CASSLAGTRGTGELFF.

The chain combines TRBV28 with TRBJ2-7, with 12 bases fitting TRBD2. The germline V gene encodes CDR1 MDHEN and CDR2 SYDVKM. The V and J ends lost 2 bases and 7 bases, in that order; junction bases with no gene match: 6. The CDR3 runs 15 residues. This chain's CDR3 is CASSLKSSGRGEQYF. CDR3 sequence (DNA): TGTGCCAGCAGTTTAAAGTCTAGCGGGAGGGGTGAGCAGTACTTC.